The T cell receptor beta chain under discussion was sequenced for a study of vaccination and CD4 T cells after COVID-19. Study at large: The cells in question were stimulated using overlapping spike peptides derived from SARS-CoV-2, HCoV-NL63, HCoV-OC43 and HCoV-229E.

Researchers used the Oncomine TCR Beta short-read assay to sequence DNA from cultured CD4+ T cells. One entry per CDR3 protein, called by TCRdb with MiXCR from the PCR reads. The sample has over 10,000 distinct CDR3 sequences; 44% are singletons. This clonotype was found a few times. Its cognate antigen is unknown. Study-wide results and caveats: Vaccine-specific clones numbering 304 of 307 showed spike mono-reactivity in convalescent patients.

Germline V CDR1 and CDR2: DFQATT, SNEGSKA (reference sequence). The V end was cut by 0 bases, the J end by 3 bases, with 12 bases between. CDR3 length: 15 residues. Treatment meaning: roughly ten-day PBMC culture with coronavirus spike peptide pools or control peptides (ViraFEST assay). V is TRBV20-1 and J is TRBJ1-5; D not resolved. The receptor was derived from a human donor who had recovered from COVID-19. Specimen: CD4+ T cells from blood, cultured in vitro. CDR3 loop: CSARDRGGTNQPQHF. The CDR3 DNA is TGCAGTGCTAGAGATCGGGGAGGTACCAATCAGCCCCAGCATTTT.